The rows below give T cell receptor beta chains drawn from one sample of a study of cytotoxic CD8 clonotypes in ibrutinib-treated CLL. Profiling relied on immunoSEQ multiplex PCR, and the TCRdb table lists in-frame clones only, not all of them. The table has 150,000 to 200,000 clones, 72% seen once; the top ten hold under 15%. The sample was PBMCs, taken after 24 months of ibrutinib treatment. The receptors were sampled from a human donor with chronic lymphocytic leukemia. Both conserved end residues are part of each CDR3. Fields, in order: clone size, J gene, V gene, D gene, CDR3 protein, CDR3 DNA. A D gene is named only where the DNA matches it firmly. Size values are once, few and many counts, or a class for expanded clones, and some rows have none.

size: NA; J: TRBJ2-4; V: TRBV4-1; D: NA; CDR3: CASSQDVGSVYIQYF; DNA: TGCGCCAGCAGCCAAGATGTCGGGAGTGTGTACATTCAGTACTTC
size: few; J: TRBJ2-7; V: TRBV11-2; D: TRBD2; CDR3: CASSQTSGNSYEQYF; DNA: TGTGCCAGCAGCCAGACTAGCGGGAACTCCTACGAGCAGTACTTC
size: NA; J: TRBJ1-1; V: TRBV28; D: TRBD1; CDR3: CASGRDRGFYTEAFF; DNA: TGTGCCAGTGGTCGGGACAGGGGTTTTTACACTGAAGCTTTCTTT
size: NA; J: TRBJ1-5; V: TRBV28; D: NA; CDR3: CASSFRGVYSNQPQHF; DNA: TGTGCCAGCAGTTTCCGTGGGGTATATAGCAATCAGCCCCAGCATTTT
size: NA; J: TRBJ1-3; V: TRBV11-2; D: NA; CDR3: CASSLAGPRAGNTIYF; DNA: TGTGCCAGCAGCTTAGCGGGGCCTAGGGCCGGAAACACCATATATTTT
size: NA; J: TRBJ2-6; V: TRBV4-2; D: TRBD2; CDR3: CATEGLAGNSGANVLTF; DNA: TGTGCCACCGAGGGGTTAGCGGGAAACTCTGGGGCCAACGTCCTGACTTTC
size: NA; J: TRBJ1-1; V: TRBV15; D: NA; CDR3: CATSRDAKGDTEAFF; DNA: TGTGCCACCAGCAGAGATGCCAAGGGTGATACTGAAGCTTTCTTT
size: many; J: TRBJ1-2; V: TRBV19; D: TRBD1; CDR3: CASSTYPGQGLYGYTF; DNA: TGTGCCAGTAGTACCTATCCGGGACAGGGACTCTATGGCTACACCTTC
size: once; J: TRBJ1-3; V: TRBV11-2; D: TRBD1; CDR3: CASSTDRGNTIYF; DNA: TGTGCCAGCAGCACGGACAGGGGAAACACCATATATTTT
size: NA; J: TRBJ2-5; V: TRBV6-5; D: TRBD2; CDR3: CASSYGLALPGTQYF; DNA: TGTGCCAGCAGTTATGGACTAGCGCTTCCCGGGACCCAGTACTTC
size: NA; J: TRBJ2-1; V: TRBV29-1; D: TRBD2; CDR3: CSVVAGVGYNEQFF; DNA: TGCAGCGTTGTGGCGGGAGTCGGCTACAATGAGCAGTTCTTC
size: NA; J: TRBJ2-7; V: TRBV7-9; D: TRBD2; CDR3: CASSHGTSGFYEQYF; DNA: TGTGCCAGCAGCCACGGGACTAGCGGGTTCTACGAGCAGTACTTC
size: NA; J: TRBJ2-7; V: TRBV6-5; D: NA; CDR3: CASSYGAEYYEQYF; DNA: TGTGCCAGCAGTTACGGGGCAGAATACTACGAGCAGTACTTC
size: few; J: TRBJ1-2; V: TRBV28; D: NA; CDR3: CASRAAGDGYGYTF; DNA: TGTGCCAGCAGAGCTGCGGGGGATGGCTATGGCTACACCTTC
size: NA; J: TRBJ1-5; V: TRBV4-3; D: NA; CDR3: CASSQVYLGASNQPQHF; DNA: TGCGCCAGCAGCCAAGTCTACCTGGGGGCAAGCAATCAGCCCCAGCATTTT
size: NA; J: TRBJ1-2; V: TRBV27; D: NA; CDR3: CASSSGVFSNYGYTF; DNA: TGTGCCAGCAGTTCTGGGGTGTTCTCTAACTATGGCTACACCTTC
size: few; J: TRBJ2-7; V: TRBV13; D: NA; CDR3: CASSSNHRDAAEQYF; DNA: TGTGCCAGCAGCTCAAACCACAGGGATGCGGCCGAGCAGTACTTC
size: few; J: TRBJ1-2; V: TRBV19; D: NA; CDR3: CASSIQGNYGYTF; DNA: TGTGCCAGTAGTATTCAGGGCAACTATGGCTACACCTTC
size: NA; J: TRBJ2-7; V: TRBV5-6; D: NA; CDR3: CASSWRFLGSYEQYF; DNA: TGTGCCAGCAGCTGGCGGTTCCTAGGATCCTACGAGCAGTACTTC
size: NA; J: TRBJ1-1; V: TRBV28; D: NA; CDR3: CASSSQPPGIEAFF; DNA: TGTGCCAGCAGTTCCCAACCCCCCGGGATAGAAGCTTTCTTT
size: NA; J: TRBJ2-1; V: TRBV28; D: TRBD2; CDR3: CASSPRLAGGLNNEQFF; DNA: TGTGCCAGCAGCCCCAGACTAGCGGGAGGGCTTAACAATGAGCAGTTCTTC
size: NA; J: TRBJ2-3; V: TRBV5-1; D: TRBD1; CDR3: CASSLDGTGSSDTQYF; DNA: TGCGCCAGCAGCTTGGACGGGACAGGGTCGTCAGATACGCAGTATTTT
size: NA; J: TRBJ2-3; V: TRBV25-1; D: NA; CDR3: CASSDGARAGTDTQYF; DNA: TGTGCCAGCAGTGATGGGGCAAGGGCAGGCACAGATACGCAGTATTTT
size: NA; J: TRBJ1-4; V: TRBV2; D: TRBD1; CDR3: CAGKGGQGGLFF; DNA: TGTGCCGGCAAGGGGGGACAGGGAGGGCTGTTTTTT
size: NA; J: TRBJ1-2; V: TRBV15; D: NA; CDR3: CATSPRQGPYGYTF; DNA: TGTGCCACCAGCCCGCGGCAGGGCCCCTATGGCTACACCTTC
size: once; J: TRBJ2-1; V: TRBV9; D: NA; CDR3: CASSPQRTGVGQFF; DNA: TGTGCCAGCAGCCCCCAGCGGACGGGAGTGGGGCAGTTCTTC
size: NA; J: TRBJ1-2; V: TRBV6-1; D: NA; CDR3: CASSVGRGYTF; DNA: TGTGCCAGCAGTGTTGGCAGAGGCTACACCTTC
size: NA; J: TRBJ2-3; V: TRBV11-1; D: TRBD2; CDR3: CASSYLLAGTDTQYF; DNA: TGTGCCAGCAGCTACCTACTAGCGGGCACAGATACGCAGTATTTT
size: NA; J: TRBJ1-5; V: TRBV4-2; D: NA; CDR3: CASSLGDGVNQPQHF; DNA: TGTGCCAGCAGCCTTGGGGACGGAGTAAATCAGCCCCAGCATTTT
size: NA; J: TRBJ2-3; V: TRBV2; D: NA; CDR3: CASKTEITDTQYF; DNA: TGTGCCAGCAAGACCGAGATCACAGATACGCAGTATTTT
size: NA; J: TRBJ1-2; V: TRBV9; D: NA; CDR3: CASSAVTTGRLSGYTF; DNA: TGTGCCAGCAGCGCTGTTACGACGGGACGTCTTTCTGGCTACACCTTC
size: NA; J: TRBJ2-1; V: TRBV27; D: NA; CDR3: CASSLSFYNEQFF; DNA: TGTGCCAGCAGTTTATCGTTCTACAATGAGCAGTTCTTC
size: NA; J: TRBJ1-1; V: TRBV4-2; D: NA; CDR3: CASSRNLGDTEAFF; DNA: TGTGCCAGCAGCCGAAATTTGGGGGACACTGAAGCTTTCTTT
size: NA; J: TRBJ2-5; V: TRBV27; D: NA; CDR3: CASSFPGLAARKETQYF; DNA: TGTGCCAGCAGTTTCCCCGGGTTAGCGGCCCGGAAAGAGACCCAGTACTTC
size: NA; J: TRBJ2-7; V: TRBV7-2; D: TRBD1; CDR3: CASSDRGFRSYEQYF; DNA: TGTGCCAGCAGCGACAGGGGGTTCAGATCCTACGAGCAGTACTTC
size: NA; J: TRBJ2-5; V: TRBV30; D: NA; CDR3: CAWSRGQETQYF; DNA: TGTGCCTGGAGTCGGGGGCAAGAGACCCAGTACTTC
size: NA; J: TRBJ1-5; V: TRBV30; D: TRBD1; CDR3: CAWSAGTGEGQPQHF; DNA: TGTGCCTGGAGTGCAGGGACAGGGGAGGGTCAGCCCCAGCATTTT
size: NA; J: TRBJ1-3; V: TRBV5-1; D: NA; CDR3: CASSSGGSSGNTIYF; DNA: TGCGCCAGCAGCAGCGGGGGGAGCTCTGGAAACACCATATATTTT
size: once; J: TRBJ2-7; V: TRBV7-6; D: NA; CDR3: CASSLGQVSSYEQYF; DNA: TGTGCCAGCAGCTTAGGGCAGGTCAGCTCCTACGAGCAGTACTTC
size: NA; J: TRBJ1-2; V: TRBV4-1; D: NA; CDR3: CASSQDAGLSGYTF; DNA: TGCGCCAGCAGCCAAGATGCAGGGTTAAGTGGCTACACCTTC
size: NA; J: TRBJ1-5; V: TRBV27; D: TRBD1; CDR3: CASSFRGPGQPQHF; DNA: TGTGCCAGCAGTTTCAGGGGGCCTGGTCAGCCCCAGCATTTT
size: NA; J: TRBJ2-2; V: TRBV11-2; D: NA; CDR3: CASSLDYGQLELFF; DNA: TGTGCCAGCAGCTTAGATTATGGACAGTTAGAGCTGTTTTTT
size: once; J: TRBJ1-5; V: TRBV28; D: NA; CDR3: CASSLVGLDNQPQHF; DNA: TGTGCCAGCTCCCTGGTAGGCCTTGACAATCAGCCCCAGCATTTT
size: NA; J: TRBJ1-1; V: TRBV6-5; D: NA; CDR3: CASSYKGVGYTEAFF; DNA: TGTGCCAGCAGTTACAAGGGGGTCGGTTACACTGAAGCTTTCTTT
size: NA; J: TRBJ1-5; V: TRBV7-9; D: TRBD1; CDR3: CASSQQGQPQHF; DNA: TGTGCCAGCAGCCAACAGGGGCAGCCCCAGCATTTT
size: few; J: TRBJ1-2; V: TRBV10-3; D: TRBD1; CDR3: CAISSAPTGRHGYTF; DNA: TGTGCCATCAGTAGCGCCCCGACAGGGAGGCATGGCTACACCTTC
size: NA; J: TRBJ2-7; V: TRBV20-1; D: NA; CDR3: CSAQGINEQYF; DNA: TGCAGTGCCCAGGGTATCAACGAGCAGTACTTC
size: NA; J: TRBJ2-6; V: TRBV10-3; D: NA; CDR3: CALYVSGANVLTF; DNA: TGTGCCCTCTACGTTTCTGGGGCCAACGTCCTGACTTTC
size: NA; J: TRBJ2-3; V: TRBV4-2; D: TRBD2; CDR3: CASSLLLAGDATDTQYF; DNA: TGTGCCAGCAGCCTACTTCTAGCGGGAGACGCCACAGATACGCAGTATTTT